The 17 T cell receptor beta chains in this list originate from one sample, sequenced in a study of blood T cell repertoires in COVID-19. Measured with immunoSEQ multiplex PCR; TCRdb has only the in-frame clones, and not every one. The sample holds about 140,000 clones, about 80% seen once. Sequencing used peripheral blood. These receptors were obtained from a woman aged 55-69 years with acute or convalescent COVID-19.

This chain joins TRBV9 and TRBJ1-1; D possibly corresponds to TRBD1 (5 bases). Germline V gives CDR1 SGDLS, CDR2 YYNGEE. V lost 6 bases and J lost 11, with 23 bases in between. The CDR3 has 14 amino acids. For the CDR3, the DNA is TGTGCCAGCACGCGAGCCACAGGATTACTTGGGGCTTTCTTT. This gives the protein CASTRATGLLGAFF.

The V gene is TRBV6-1, the J gene TRBJ1-1; 9 nucleotides agree with TRBD1. The V and J ends lost 3 bases and 5 bases, in that order; junction bases with no gene match: 7. Germline assignment: CDR1 MNHNS and CDR2 SASEGT. The CDR3 runs to 15 residues. CDR3 sequence reads: CASSEGQGRGTEAFF. The CDR3, as DNA: TGTGCCAGCAGTGAGGGACAGGGTCGAGGGACTGAAGCTTTCTTT.

The rearrangement links TRBV18 to TRBJ2-2, with TRBD2 as a possible D gene (5 bases). The CDR3 runs to 14 residues. Per germline, CDR1 KGHSH and CDR2 LQKENI. Trimming stripped 3 bases from V and 4 bases from J, with 9 bases between. The CDR3 DNA is TGTGCCAGCTCACCTTTTGGGAGCACCGGGGAGCTGTTTTTT. Encoded protein: CASSPFGSTGELFF.

Only a few counts were recorded for this clone. The chain uses TRBV7-8 and TRBJ1-5, with TRBD1 identical over 9 bases. There are 17 residues in the CDR3. Germline loops: CDR1 SGHVS, CDR2 FQNEAQ. J lost 1 base, V lost 7 bases, and 11 bases had no gene match. The CDR3 protein is CASTKRAQGASNQPQHF. The CDR3 DNA reads as TGTGCCAGCACCAAGCGGGCACAGGGGGCGAGCAATCAGCCCCAGCATTTT.

The chain joins TRBV2 to TRBJ2-7; D possibly corresponds to TRBD1 (6 bases). The CDR3 has 15 residues. From germline, CDR1 is SNHLY and CDR2 FYNNEI. V gave up 6 bases and J gave up 3 bases, with 18 bases separating them. In DNA form, the CDR3 reads TGTGCCAGCAGCCCGGACAGTGGGGCCTTCTACGAGCAGTACTTC. Residues: CASSPDSGAFYEQYF. The full variable domain, completed using reference TRBV2 and TRBJ2-7, is EPEVTQTPSHQVTQMGQEVILRCVPISNHLYFYWYRQILGQKVEFLVSFYNNEISEKSEIFDDQFSVERPDGSNFTLKIRSTKLEDSAMYFCASSPDSGAFYEQYFGPGTRLTVT.

This chain uses TRBV27 with TRBJ2-7; the match to TRBD2 covers 9 bases. The CDR3 runs to 13 residues. The ends lost 6 bases at V and 3 bases at J; junction bases unmatched: 3. Germline V lookup: CDR1 MNHEY, CDR2 SMNVEV (reference sequence). The CDR3: CASSFSGSYEQYF. The CDR3 DNA sequence: TGTGCCAGCAGCTTTAGCGGGAGCTACGAGCAGTACTTC.

V gene TRBV5-1 combines with J gene TRBJ2-1; 9 positions agree with TRBD2. The CDR3 has 16 amino acids. Germline V CDR1 and CDR2: SGHRS, YFSETQ. V dropped 3 bases and J dropped 10; count of bases not matched to a gene: 14. The CDR3 sequence is CASSSTTAGGLGEQFF. CDR3 sequence (DNA): TGCGCCAGCAGCTCCACTACAGCGGGGGGCCTGGGGGAGCAGTTCTTC.

V gene TRBV27 combines with J gene TRBJ1-6; D might be TRBD1 (6 bases). The CDR3 runs 15 residues. Trimming removed 5 bases from V and 10 bases from J, with 18 bases in between. Germline CDR1 reads MNHEY; CDR2 reads SMNVEV (reference sequence). The CDR3 protein is CASSTRGARDSPLHF. The CDR3 bases are TGTGCCAGCAGTACCCGGGGGGCGCGGGACTCACCCCTCCACTTT.

The V and J genes are TRBV27 and TRBJ1-6; D is ambiguous. The CDR3 totals 16 residues. The V and J ends lost 2 bases and 7 bases respectively, with 15 bases between them. Germline V gives CDR1 MNHEY, CDR2 SMNVEV (reference sequence). DNA for the CDR3: TGTGCCAGCAGTTTAAGGCATCCGAGTAGCAATTCACCCCTCCACTTT. Residues: CASSLRHPSSNSPLHF.

The table lists this clone with a few counts. The genes are TRBV7-7 and TRBJ2-1; D uncertain. The V gene lost 1 base and the J gene lost 3 bases, with 4 bases spanning the gap. The CDR3 is 13 amino acids. Germline-derived CDR1 and CDR2 are SSHAT and FNYEAQ (reference sequence). CDR3 DNA sequence: TGTGCCAGCAGCTTAGACATCTACAATGAGCAGTTCTTC. This translates into CASSLDIYNEQFF. Looking up the rest from reference TRBV7-7 and TRBJ2-1 gives the full variable domain: GAGVSQSPRYKVTKRGQDVTLRCDPISSHATLYWYQQALGQGPEFLTYFNYEAQPDKSGLPSDRFSAERPEGSISTLTIQRTEQRDSAMYRCASSLDIYNEQFFGPGTRLTVL.

V is TRBV7-6 and J is TRBJ2-7, with TRBD2 identical over 8 bases. Germline trimming cut 1 base from V and 3 bases from J; bases unmatched to any gene: 8. Germline V gene sequence: CDR1 SGHVS, CDR2 FNYEAQ. The length of the CDR3 is 16 residues. The CDR3 DNA follows: TGTGCCAGCAGCTTAGGTAGCGGGAAGGGCATCTACGAGCAGTACTTC. This sequence encodes CASSLGSGKGIYEQYF.

This chain connects TRBV6-6 to TRBJ2-3, with D unresolved. V was clipped by 5 bases and J by 6 bases, with 24 bases between them. The CDR3 is 17 residues long. The germline CDR1 and CDR2 sequences are MNHNY and SVGAGI (reference sequence). The CDR3 coding sequence is TGTGCCAGCAGTCCCTTGATTATCCGCGCAGCGACGGATACGCAGTATTTT. Translating it yields CASSPLIIRAATDTQYF.

The chain recombines TRBV7-8 with TRBJ2-7, with D possibly matching TRBD2 (6 bases). In germline, CDR1 is SGHVS, CDR2 FQNEAQ. This CDR3 has 13 amino acids. Trimming left V 4 bases short and J 3 bases short, with 10 bases between. The CDR3 DNA is TGTGCCAGCAGCTCGGGGGTTGTCTACGAGCAGTACTTC. As protein: CASSSGVVYEQYF. Full variable domain (remainder filled in from reference TRBV7-8 and TRBJ2-7): GAGVSQSPRYKVAKRGQDVALRCDPISGHVSLFWYQQALGQGPEFLTYFQNEAQLDKSGLPSDRFFAERPEGSVSTLKIQRTQQEDSAVYLCASSSGVVYEQYFGPGTRLTVT.

This clone was seen more than once but under ten times. The CDR3 loop is CASSDQGESQGDGYTF. In nucleotides, the CDR3 is TGTGCCAGCAGCGACCAGGGGGAGTCACAAGGAGATGGCTACACCTTC. This sequence joins TRBV9 and TRBJ1-2; 7 nucleotides agree with TRBD1. The CDR3 is made up of 16 amino acids. J was trimmed by 6 bases and V by 3 bases; bases with no gene match: 14. CDR1 is SGDLS, CDR2 YYNGEE, per germline.

V usage is TRBV11-3 and J usage is TRBJ2-7; D is undetermined. This CDR3 spans 15 amino acids. Germline V gives CDR1 SGHNT, CDR2 YENEEA. The ends were cut back, 1 base at V and 2 bases at J, with 12 bases in the middle. The CDR3 DNA reads TGTGCCAGCAGCTTAGTTGTCGGGTCTACCTACGAGCAGTACTTC. This sequence encodes CASSLVVGSTYEQYF.

This chain joins TRBV27 and TRBJ1-4; D may be TRBD1 (6 bases). Between the trimmed V and J ends, which lost 6 bases and 4 bases, there was a span of 18 bases. The germline V gene has CDR1 MNHEY and CDR2 SMNVEV (reference sequence). CDR3 size: 16 residues. The CDR3 DNA is TGTGCCAGCAGGACTGAGGGGGGGAACCATAATGAAAAACTGTTTTTT. Encoded protein: CASRTEGGNHNEKLFF.

The sample holds one count of this clone. V is TRBV6-1 and J is TRBJ1-5; unclear D gene. V was shortened by 0 bases and J by 6 bases, with 6 bases between the two germline ends. The CDR3 is 13 amino acids. The germline V gene has CDR1 MNHNS and CDR2 SASEGT. CDR3 protein: CASSEAGAQPQHF. The CDR3 nucleotides read TGTGCCAGCAGTGAAGCTGGAGCTCAGCCCCAGCATTTT.